This TCR beta chain was identified in a study of shared clonotypes between healthy human individuals. The table came from immunoSEQ multiplex PCR; TCRdb's copy has only in-frame clones and leaves some out. The sample holds over 850,000 clones, approximately 78% seen once. Germline lookup yields CDR1 MNHEY and CDR2 SMNVEV (reference sequence). The CDR3 is made up of 14 amino acids. Trimming stripped 2 bases from V and 4 bases from J, with 12 bases between. This sequence joins TRBV27 and TRBJ2-7, with D perhaps matching TRBD2 (5 bases). The clonotype originates from a man younger than 30 in good health. Some clones in this sample may be carry-over from other donors' samples. The sequencing input was memory CD4+ T cells from PBMCs. Indicated subset: CD45RA-negative fraction. In nucleotides, the CDR3 is TGTGCCAGCAGTTTAAGGACTCAGCATTACGAGCAGTACTTC. Its protein product is CASSLRTQHYEQYF.